This T cell receptor (beta chain) was identified during a study of blood T cell repertoires in COVID-19. Study context: The United States, Italy and Spain provided the acute and convalescent COVID-19 samples. T cells, B-cell-depleted T cells, or PBMCs provided the cDNA or gDNA that served as material.

Original handling: By means of reference gene primer amplification, nucleated cell counts were estimated. Sequencing used immunoSEQ multiplex PCR; TCRdb keeps in-frame clones, though not all of them. V and J calls and clone size are given by that table; D and trimming were obtained from the DNA. The sample has 70,000 to 90,000 clones, about 74% seen once. The receptor's source is a human donor with acute or convalescent COVID-19. The donor label of this sample is uncertain. Input material: peripheral blood.

CDR3 protein: CASSLGLAGVTYTDTQYF. In DNA form, the CDR3 reads TGTGCCAGCAGCCTCGGACTAGCGGGGGTTACTTACACAGATACGCAGTATTTT. The V and J genes are TRBV11-2 and TRBJ2-3, with 13 bases identical to TRBD2. Germline loops: CDR1 SGHAT, CDR2 FQNNGV. The ends lost 5 bases at V and 2 bases at J; junction bases unmatched: 10. This CDR3 comprises 18 residues.